This T cell receptor beta chain was sequenced for a study of blood T cell repertoires in COVID-19. Study at large: The origin of the acute and convalescent COVID-19 samples was the United States, Italy and Spain. PBMCs, B-cell-depleted T cells, or T cells provided the cDNA or gDNA that made up the material.

In the study's own analysis: Amplified reference gene primers provided the basis for estimating nucleated cell counts. Data came from immunoSEQ multiplex PCR; TCRdb stores just in-frame clones and leaves some out. V and J calls and clone size are those listed in that table; D and trimming were worked out from the DNA. The data hold approximately 120,000 clones, with around four fifths observed a single time. The CDR3 covers 17 residues. The chain has TRBV1 and TRBJ2-7; TRBD2, the table's D call, was not compared with the DNA. TRBV1 is shown as a pseudogene. The sequence was collected from a man older than 75 with active or convalescent COVID-19. The sequenced material came from peripheral blood. CDR3 nucleotides: TGCACCAGCAGCCAAGCCGCAAGCGGGGGGCATATCTACGAGCAGTACTTC. The encoded protein is CTSSQAASGGHIYEQYF.